This T cell receptor beta chain was found in a study of T cells in Graves' hyperthyroidism and ophthalmopathy. Looking at the study overall: Prior to any treatment, at the point of initial diagnosis, peripheral blood was collected. Whole-study findings and limits: Onset of ophthalmopathy came a median about 6.5 months after the model predicted it.

Amplification targeted TCR beta CDR3 regions from RNA transcripts. A first-round RT-PCR of the TCR CDR3 used the HTBI primer set. TCRdb re-derived calls from the multiplex PCR reads in MiXCR, one entry per CDR3 protein. The table lists hundreds of thousands of distinct CDR3 sequences, 15% to 20% of them singletons. Trimming left V 1 base short and J 3 bases short, with 16 bases between. This CDR3 has 16 amino acids. Germline loops: CDR1 GTSNPN, CDR2 SVGIG (reference sequence). Remarks on this clonotype: Its target is not known.

The study left out patients who had uncontrolled infection, other autoimmune disease, pregnancy or lactation. The rearrangement joins TRBV30 to TRBJ1-5; tentatively, D is TRBD1 (6 bases). The sequence was obtained from a man aged 35 to 55 with Graves' ophthalmopathy. Sequencing used blood. CDR3 amino acids: CAWSGRGSLSNQPQHF. CDR3 coding DNA: TGTGCCTGGAGTGGCAGGGGATCCCTCTCCAATCAGCCCCAGCATTTT.